The 18 T cell receptor beta chains below come from one sample, sequenced in a study of T cells in Graves' hyperthyroidism and ophthalmopathy. There were TCR beta CDR3 regions amplified from RNA transcripts. Carried out on the TCR CDR3, a first-round RT-PCR used the HTBI primer set. One entry per CDR3 protein, called by TCRdb with MiXCR from the multiplex PCR reads. The top ten hold about 6.6% of the sample, which has 600,000 or so distinct CDR3 sequences, approximately 15% seen once. What was sequenced was blood. The receptors come from a woman aged 18-29 years with Graves' ophthalmopathy.

This clonotype was found many times. This chain uses TRBV11-3 with TRBJ2-1; 8 bases match TRBD2. The V and J ends lost 2 bases and 6 bases, in that order; junction bases with no gene match: 9. CDR3 length equals 16 residues. Looked up from germline, CDR1 is SGHNT and CDR2 is YENEEA. DNA of the CDR3: TGTGCCAGCAGCTTACGGGGGGGTTTCTCCGGCAATGAGCAGTTCTTC. Its protein is CASSLRGGFSGNEQFF. Together with reference TRBV11-3 and TRBJ2-1, the CDR3 gives the full variable domain: EAGVVQSPRYKIIEKKQPVAFWCNPISGHNTLYWYLQNLGQGPELLIRYENEEAVDDSQLPKDRFSAERLKGVDSTLKIQPAELGDSAVYLCASSLRGGFSGNEQFFGPGTRLTVL.

This clonotype was recorded at least ten times. The chain has TRBV13 and TRBJ2-7; D uncertain. This CDR3 is built from 16 residues. CDR1 and CDR2 (germline): PRHDT, FYEKMQ (reference sequence). Trimming pared 1 base from V and 1 base from J, leaving 14 bases between. The CDR3 DNA reads as TGTGCCAGCAGCTTAGTGAGCGACTTTCCGTCCTACGAGCAGTACTTC. Amino acids: CASSLVSDFPSYEQYF.

This clonotype was picked up many times. This rearrangement joins TRBV4-2 to TRBJ2-7; D gene uncertain. The CDR3 spans 14 residues. Looked up from germline, CDR1 is LGHNA and CDR2 is YNFKEQ. Trimming removed 1 base from V and 4 bases from J, with 11 bases in between. CDR3 loop: CASSQGLQLYEQYF. CDR3 coding DNA: TGTGCCAGCAGCCAAGGGTTACAGTTATACGAGCAGTACTTC.

This clonotype has just a few counts. This chain connects TRBV6-1 to TRBJ2-2; 9 bases map to TRBD2. V lost 11 bases, J lost 0 bases, and 4 bases stayed unmatched. This CDR3 comprises 14 residues. Germline V gene lookup returns CDR1 MNHNS and CDR2 SASEGT. The CDR3 DNA sequence: TGTGCCGGAAGACTAGCGGCGAACACCGGGGAGCTGTTTTTT. This encodes CAGRLAANTGELFF.

Ten or more counts support this clonotype. This chain uses TRBV7-2 with TRBJ2-1; D call uncertain. V was shortened by 4 bases and J by 0 bases, with 16 bases between the two germline ends. Germline V gene data show CDR1 as SGHTA and CDR2 as FQGNSA. The CDR3 extends over 17 amino acids. CDR3 nucleotides: TGTGCCAGCAGCTCTTACGCGATTCAGAGCTCCTACAATGAGCAGTTCTTC. Amino acid sequence: CASSSYAIQSSYNEQFF.

This clonotype occurred a few times. The chain joins TRBV7-2 to TRBJ1-2; D is possibly TRBD1 (5 bases). This CDR3 region has 16 residues. The germline CDR1 and CDR2 sequences are SGHTA and FQGNSA. V lost 3 bases and J 4 bases, leaving 18 bases between the germline ends. CDR3 protein: CASSFQAGGVGYGYTF. CDR3 coding DNA: TGTGCCAGCAGCTTCCAGGCCGGGGGGGTAGGCTATGGCTACACCTTC.

This clonotype was seen more than once but under ten times. The chain couples TRBV6-1 to TRBJ2-5; TRBD2 matches 16 bases. J lost 5 bases, V lost 6 bases, and 9 bases had no gene match. This CDR3 is built from 17 residues. From germline, CDR1 is MNHNS and CDR2 SASEGT. The CDR3 nucleotides are TGTGCCAGCAGCCCGGGACTAGCGGGAGGGCCTGGGGAGACCCAGTACTTC. This gives the protein CASSPGLAGGPGETQYF.

This clonotype has a count of ten or more. The CDR3 DNA reads as TGCAGCTCCCCCGTCGGGGGACAAGAGACCCAGTACTTC. Protein sequence: CSSPVGGQETQYF. The J gene is TRBJ2-5, the V gene TRBV20-1, with a weak D call TRBD2 (6 bases). CDR1 and CDR2 (germline): DFQATT, SNEGSKA (reference sequence). The CDR3 has 13 amino acids.

This clonotype has a count of ten or more. V gene TRBV28 combines with J gene TRBJ2-5; D perhaps matches TRBD1 (5 bases). CDR1 is MDHEN and CDR2 is SYDVKM in the germline V gene. The germline V and J ends were trimmed by 4 bases and 0 bases, with 15 bases remaining between them. The CDR3 is made up of 16 amino acids. The CDR3 spells CASSYPRAEYQETQYF. The DNA for the CDR3 is TGTGCCAGCAGTTACCCCAGGGCAGAGTACCAAGAGACCCAGTACTTC. The full variable domain, rest sourced from reference TRBV28 and TRBJ2-5, is DVKVTQSSRYLVKRTGEKVFLECVQDMDHENMFWYRQDPGLGLRLIYFSYDVKMKEKGDIPEGYSVSREKKERFSLILESASTNQTSMYLCASSYPRAEYQETQYFGPGTRLLVL.

V gene TRBV4-1 combines with J gene TRBJ1-3; D is unclear. V dropped 2 bases and J dropped 7 bases, with 12 bases sitting between them. The germline V gene encodes CDR1 MGHRA and CDR2 YSYEKL. This CDR3 comprises 14 residues. The CDR3 DNA reads TGCGCCAGCAGCCAATCGATCGAAGGGAACACCATATATTTT. The encoded protein is CASSQSIEGNTIYF.

This clonotype was counted many times. This chain joins TRBV30 and TRBJ2-1; D is possibly TRBD1 (5 bases). Germline V gene sequence: CDR1 GTSNPN, CDR2 SVGIG (reference sequence). CDR3 length equals 13 residues. V shed 4 bases and J shed 5 bases, with 12 bases lying between them. CDR3 in amino acids: CAWIADTHNEQFF. CDR3 coding DNA: TGTGCCTGGATTGCGGACACCCACAATGAGCAGTTCTTC.

The V call is TRBV5-1, the J call TRBJ2-1, with 13 bases identical to TRBD2. The CDR3 covers 17 residues. Trimming cost V 5 bases and J 7 bases; bases outside gene matches: 12. The V gene's germline CDR1 is SGHRS and CDR2 YFSETQ. Here the CDR3 DNA reads TGCGCCAGCAGAATCCTACTAGCGGGAGGGGCGATGAATGAGCAGTTCTTC. It encodes CASRILLAGGAMNEQFF.

This clonotype was counted many times. The chain has TRBV6-1 and TRBJ1-2; D gene ambiguous. The length of the CDR3 is 15 residues. The germline V and J ends were trimmed by 6 bases and 2 bases, with 16 bases remaining between them. CDR1 MNHNS and CDR2 SASEGT come from the germline V gene. CDR3 region: CASRERSRTNYGYTF. The CDR3 nucleotides are TGTGCCAGCAGGGAGAGGTCGCGGACGAACTATGGCTACACCTTC.

The table lists this clonotype with many counts. The chain uses TRBV2 and TRBJ1-1, with 7 nucleotides matching TRBD1. This CDR3 has 13 amino acids. The V gene end was trimmed by 11 bases and the J gene end by 4 bases; junction bases not matched to a gene: 10. The V gene's germline CDR1 is SNHLY and CDR2 FYNNEI. As DNA, the CDR3 is TGTGCCGGAACCAGGGGGGACGGCACTGAAGCTTTCTTT. It is translated as CAGTRGDGTEAFF.

Many counts were recorded for this clonotype. V gene TRBV2 combines with J gene TRBJ2-7; a possible D gene is TRBD2 (6 bases). V lost 5 bases to trimming and J lost 2 bases, with 19 bases between them. In germline, CDR1 is SNHLY, CDR2 FYNNEI. This CDR3 comprises 16 residues. CDR3 nucleotides: TGTGCCAGCAGTCTTACGCAGGAGGGGTTGGCCTACGAGCAGTACTTC. As protein: CASSLTQEGLAYEQYF.

Many counts were recorded for this clonotype. The chain links TRBV28 to TRBJ2-7; D gene unclear. Germline CDR1 reads MDHEN; CDR2 reads SYDVKM. Trimming removed 3 bases from V and 2 bases from J, with 11 bases in between. The CDR3 is 14 residues long. As DNA, the CDR3 is TGTGCCAGCAGTTTTTTCACTGGGCCCTACGAGCAGTACTTC. Translation gives CASSFFTGPYEQYF.

The V gene is TRBV11-1, the J gene TRBJ2-7; 15 bases match TRBD2. The CDR3 has 20 residues. Trimming at V came to 5 bases and at J to 1 base, leaving 15 bases not matched to a gene. Germline lookup yields CDR1 SGHAT and CDR2 FQDESV (reference sequence). The CDR3 sequence is CASSLRWTSGRAPMSYEQYF. The CDR3 DNA reads as TGTGCCAGCAGCCTGAGGTGGACTAGCGGGAGGGCCCCTATGTCCTACGAGCAGTACTTC.

The V call is TRBV7-3, the J call TRBJ2-1; D remains ambiguous. Trimming stripped 5 bases from V and 4 bases from J, with 12 bases between. CDR3 length: 14 amino acids. CDR1 SGHTA and CDR2 FQGTGA come from the germline V gene. The CDR3 loop reads CASSPSPSYNEQFF. The DNA for the CDR3 is TGTGCCAGCAGCCCCTCCCCCTCGTACAATGAGCAGTTCTTC.